Following are 12 T cell receptor beta chains from one sample sequenced in a study of T-cell reconstitution after alpha-beta-depleted transplantation in children. The TCRbeta library was prepared with unique molecular identifiers. Each CDR3 protein is one row after TCRdb ran MiXCR on the PCR reads. This sample yields almost 500,000 distinct CDR3 sequences, of which over 9.5% are seen a single time; 2% to 2.5% belongs to the top ten. The sequenced sample was PBMCs, obtained before TCRalphabeta/CD19-depleted stem cell transplant. These receptors all stem from a child aged 2-15 years with inherited bone marrow failure, due to receive a stem cell transplant.

This clonotype was detected only a few times. CDR3 residues: CASSQVTASYNEQFF. CDR3 sequence (DNA): TGCGCCAGCAGCCAAGTGACAGCCTCCTACAATGAGCAGTTCTTC. The rearrangement joins TRBV4-1 to TRBJ2-1; a weak D match, TRBD1 (5 bases). Germline V lookup: CDR1 MGHRA, CDR2 YSYEKL. The length of the CDR3 is 15 residues. V shed 1 base and J shed 0 bases, with 7 bases lying between them.

On this clonotype itself: A read error may be the cause here, since a much bigger clone is one base away. The final CDR3 position lacks the conserved phenylalanine or tryptophan, pointing to a likely read error. The chain couples TRBV3-1 to TRBJ2-7; D is unclear. Germline CDR1 is LGHDT and CDR2 is YNNKEL (reference sequence). The CDR3 is 15 amino acids. V was trimmed by 0 bases and J by 10 bases, leaving 19 bases between them. This CDR3 is CASSQDSSPGYAQYI. DNA of the CDR3: TGTGCCAGCAGCCAAGATTCCTCCCCCGGCTACGCTCAGTACATC.

This clonotype was seen repeatedly, ten times or more. The chain links TRBV9 to TRBJ2-6; 10 nucleotides agree with TRBD2. The CDR3 loop spans 19 amino acids. Germline trimming cut 0 bases from V and 3 bases from J; bases unmatched to any gene: 9. CDR1 is SGDLS, CDR2 YYNGEE, per germline. In DNA form, the CDR3 reads TGTGCCAGCAGCGTAGCGGCCAGCGGGAGGGCCGGTGGGGCCAACGTCCTGACTTTC. Residues: CASSVAASGRAGGANVLTF. The full variable domain, rest sourced from reference TRBV9 and TRBJ2-6, is DSGVTQTPKHLITATGQRVTLRCSPRSGDLSVYWYQQSLDQGLQFLIQYYNGEERAKGNILERFSAQQFPDLHSELNLSSLELGDSALYFCASSVAASGRAGGANVLTFGAGSRLTVL.

For this clonotype: A much bigger clone sits one base away, suggesting this may be a read error. The V gene is TRBV12-3 or TRBV12-4, the J gene TRBJ1-2, with D perhaps matching TRBD1 (6 bases). The CDR3 has 14 residues. The CDR3 DNA reads as TGTTCCAGCAGTTCCCCCGGGGGCTCCTATGGCTACACCTTC. As protein: CSSSSPGGSYGYTF.

This clonotype was detected ten times or more. The chain is built from TRBV29-1 and TRBJ1-1; TRBD1 aligns across 8 bases. The CDR3 totals 13 residues. Germline CDR1 SQVTM, CDR2 ANQGSEA. With V trimmed by 6 bases and J by 1 base, 4 bases remained unmatched. The CDR3 loop is CSVRTGRNTEAFF. Here the CDR3 DNA reads TGCAGCGTACGGACAGGGAGGAACACTGAAGCTTTCTTT.

The chain joins TRBV7-2 to TRBJ1-1, with D possibly being TRBD1 (5 bases). CDR1 SGHTA and CDR2 FQGNSA come from the germline V gene. CDR3 size: 16 residues. The V end was cut by 0 bases, the J end by 5 bases, with 16 bases between. The CDR3 coding sequence is TGTGCCAGCAGCTTAGCTTACCGGGACCCTGGGACTGAAGCTTTCTTT. Translation gives CASSLAYRDPGTEAFF.

For this clonotype: It may be a read error: a sequence one base away is much more abundant. The chain combines TRBV12-3 or TRBV12-4 with TRBJ2-1; no firm D call. The length of the CDR3 is 13 residues. The CDR3 here is CASTPGPYNEQLF. In nucleotides, the CDR3 is TGTGCCAGCACCCCCGGCCCTTACAATGAGCAGTTGTTC.

This clonotype was detected many times. The chain uses TRBV28 and TRBJ2-7, with 7 nucleotides matching TRBD2. CDR3 length: 14 amino acids. Germline V gene data show CDR1 as MDHEN and CDR2 as SYDVKM. The ends lost 6 bases at V and 5 bases at J; junction bases unmatched: 10. DNA of the CDR3: TGTGCCAGCAGGGAAGCGGGAAAAAACCACGAGCAGTACTTC. Its translation: CASREAGKNHEQYF.

The V and J genes are TRBV3-1 and TRBJ2-1, with 7 bases aligning to TRBD1. Looked up from germline, CDR1 is LGHDT and CDR2 is YNNKEL (reference sequence). The CDR3 contains 16 residues. After removal of 4 bases from V and 3 bases from J, the junction contained 9 bases not matched to a gene. Here the CDR3 DNA reads TGTGCCAGCAGCCGATCGACAGGGAAGGGCTACAATGAGCAGTTCTTC. Its protein product is CASSRSTGKGYNEQFF.

This clonotype was counted at least ten times. The chain combines TRBV28 with TRBJ2-3; D is possibly TRBD2 (5 bases). There are 14 residues in the CDR3. The germline gives CDR1 MDHEN, CDR2 SYDVKM. V lost 6 bases and J lost 5, with 15 bases in between. CDR3: CASSPPPEGDTQYF. The CDR3 DNA sequence: TGTGCCAGCAGCCCCCCCCCAGAGGGAGATACGCAGTATTTT.

In its sample, this clonotype was seen many times. The genes are TRBV4-1 and TRBJ1-5; TRBD1 matches at 8 bases. Per germline, CDR1 MGHRA and CDR2 YSYEKL. J was trimmed by 7 bases and V by 5 bases; bases with no gene match: 10. This CDR3 is 15 amino acids long. CDR3 amino acids: CASSVGQGGFQPQHF. In DNA, the CDR3 is TGCGCCAGCAGCGTCGGACAGGGAGGTTTCCAGCCCCAGCATTTT.

The chain links TRBV5-1 to TRBJ1-4; D unclear. The V end was cut by 3 bases, the J end by 3 bases, with 6 bases between. CDR3 size: 13 residues. Germline CDR1 reads SGHRS; CDR2 reads YFSETQ. CDR3 DNA: TGCGCCAGCAGCTCTCCTGCTAATGAAAAACTGTTTTTT. It translates to CASSSPANEKLFF.